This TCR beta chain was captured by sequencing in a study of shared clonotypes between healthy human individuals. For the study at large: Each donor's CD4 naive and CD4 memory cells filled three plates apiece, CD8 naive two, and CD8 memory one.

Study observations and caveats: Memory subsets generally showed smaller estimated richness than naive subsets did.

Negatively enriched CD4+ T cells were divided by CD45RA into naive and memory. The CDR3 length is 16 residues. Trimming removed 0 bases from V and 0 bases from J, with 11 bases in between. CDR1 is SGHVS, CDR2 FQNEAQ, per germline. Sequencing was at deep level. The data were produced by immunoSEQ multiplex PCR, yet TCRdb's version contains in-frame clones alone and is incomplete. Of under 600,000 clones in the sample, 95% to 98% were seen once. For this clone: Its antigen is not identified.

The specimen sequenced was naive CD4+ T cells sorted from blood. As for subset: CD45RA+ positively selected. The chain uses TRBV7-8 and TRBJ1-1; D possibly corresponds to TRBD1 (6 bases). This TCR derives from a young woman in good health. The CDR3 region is CASSLAGGNMNTEAFF. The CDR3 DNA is TGTGCCAGCAGCTTAGCAGGGGGGAACATGAACACTGAAGCTTTCTTT.